This T cell receptor (beta chain) was sequenced during a study of Ad26.COV2.S vaccination and SARS-CoV-2 variants. Repertoires were generated with immunoSEQ multiplex PCR, while TCRdb's copy carries only in-frame clones and drops some. The data contain some 250,000 clones, approximately 88% of them singletons. Note on this clone: Distinct nucleotide sequences in the sample also encode this CDR3.

Treatment: roughly 20 received Ad26.COV2.S at low or high dose, single or two shots; several received placebo; per-sample allocation not given. The samples date from day 63 after the first vaccine or placebo injection. Trimming stripped 0 bases from V and 0 bases from J, with 9 bases between. The CDR3 is made up of 15 amino acids. Germline CDR1 reads SGHTS; CDR2 reads YDEGEE. This chain joins TRBV5-8 and TRBJ2-5, with a tentative D call TRBD1 (6 bases). Sequenced material: peripheral blood, taken in a trial of Ad26.COV2.S vaccine versus placebo. The sequence derives from a person aged 18-60 years who received the Ad26.COV2.S COVID-19 vaccine or a placebo. CDR3 sequence reads: CASSLGQDHQETQYF. For the CDR3, the DNA is TGTGCCAGCAGCTTGGGACAGGACCACCAAGAGACCCAGTACTTC.